This is a list of T cell receptor beta chains from one sample in a study of cytomegalovirus exposure and HLA in healthy donors. TCRdb keeps only in-frame clones here, not all; method: immunoSEQ multiplex PCR. The sample has around 120,000 clones; approximately 80% are singletons. Sequencing was done on a sample of PBMCs. The receptors here all came from a man aged 45-65 years in good health and CMV-seropositive. CDR3s leave out the opening cysteine and the closing phenylalanine or tryptophan. The order of the fields is CDR3 protein, V gene, clone size. Part of the rows lack a size; the others show once, few, many or a class for expanded clones.

cdr3_aa: ASSREGNTEAF
v_call: TRBV16
clone_size: -

cdr3_aa: ASSQGLGGTGELF
v_call: TRBV4-1
clone_size: -

cdr3_aa: ASKDLGGSYEQY
v_call: TRBV2
clone_size: -

cdr3_aa: ASRPGNTEAF
v_call: TRBV2
clone_size: -

cdr3_aa: SVDRERSEAF
v_call: TRBV29-1
clone_size: -

cdr3_aa: ASSIVTTGQETQY
v_call: TRBV19
clone_size: -

cdr3_aa: ASSYSGRWKDYEQY
v_call: TRBV6-5
clone_size: -

cdr3_aa: ASSWGTSQSYEQY
v_call: TRBV28
clone_size: -

cdr3_aa: ASRSTTGFLNTEAF
v_call: TRBV19
clone_size: -

cdr3_aa: ASSSRLTGGSLGYT
v_call: TRBV6-5
clone_size: once

cdr3_aa: ASSPRTGSSSYNSPLH
v_call: TRBV5-1
clone_size: once

cdr3_aa: ASNRQGVSYEQY
v_call: TRBV6-5
clone_size: -